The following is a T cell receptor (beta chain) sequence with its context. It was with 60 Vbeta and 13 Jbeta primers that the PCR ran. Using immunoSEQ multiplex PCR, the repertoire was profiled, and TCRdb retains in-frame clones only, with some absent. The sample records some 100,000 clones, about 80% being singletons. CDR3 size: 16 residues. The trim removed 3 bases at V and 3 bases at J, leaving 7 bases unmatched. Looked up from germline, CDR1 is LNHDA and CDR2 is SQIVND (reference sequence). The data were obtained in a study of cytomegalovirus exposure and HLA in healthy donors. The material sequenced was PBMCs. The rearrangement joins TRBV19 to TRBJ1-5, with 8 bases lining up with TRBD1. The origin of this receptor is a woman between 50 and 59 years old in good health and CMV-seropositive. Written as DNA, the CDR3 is TGTGCCAGTAGTATCACGGACAGGGCAATCAATCAGCCCCAGCATTTT. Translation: CASSITDRAINQPQHF.